The subject of this entry is one T cell receptor (beta chain). The data stem from a study of blood T cell repertoires in COVID-19. Study background: Italy, Spain and the United States were the sources of the convalescent and acute COVID-19 samples.

Profiling relied on immunoSEQ multiplex PCR, and the TCRdb table lists in-frame clones only, not all of them. Altogether fewer than 80,000 clones are present, 80% to 90% being singletons, with the ten largest covering less than 5.5%. The sequence derives from a woman aged 45-65 years with active COVID-19. Sequencing was carried out using peripheral blood.

CDR3 sequence (DNA): TGTGCCAGCAGTTCCCGGACTGACCAAAATGAAGCTTTCTTT. It yields the protein CASSSRTDQNEAFF. The genes are TRBV27 and TRBJ1-1; D not resolved. There are 14 residues in the CDR3. Germline CDR1 and CDR2: MNHEY and SMNVEV (reference sequence). V lost 4 bases and J 7 bases, leaving 16 bases between the germline ends.